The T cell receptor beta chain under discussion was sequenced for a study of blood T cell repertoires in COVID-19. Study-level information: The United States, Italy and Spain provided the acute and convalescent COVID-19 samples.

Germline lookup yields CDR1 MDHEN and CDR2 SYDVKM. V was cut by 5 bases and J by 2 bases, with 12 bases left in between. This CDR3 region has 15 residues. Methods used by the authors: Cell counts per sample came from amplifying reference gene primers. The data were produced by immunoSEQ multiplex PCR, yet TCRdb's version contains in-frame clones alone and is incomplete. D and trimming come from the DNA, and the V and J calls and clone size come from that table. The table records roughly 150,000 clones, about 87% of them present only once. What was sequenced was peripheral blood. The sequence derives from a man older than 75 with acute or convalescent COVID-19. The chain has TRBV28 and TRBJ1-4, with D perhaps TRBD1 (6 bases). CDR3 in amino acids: CASSINTGTNEKLFF. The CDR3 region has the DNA TGTGCCAGCAGTATCAACACAGGGACTAATGAAAAACTGTTTTTT.